A single TCR beta chain is shown here with its context. The antigen is not known. As to time point: pre-treatment sample, taken before nivolumab and TIL therapy. Patients were adults with stage 4 NSCLC. The data were obtained in a study of TIL therapy for anti-PD-1-resistant metastatic lung cancer. Study details: By whole-exome sequencing, median non-synonymous tumor mutation burden was roughly 1.4 mutations per megabase.

Sequencing used immunoSEQ v3. The method was immunoSEQ multiplex PCR; TCRdb's version includes in-frame clones alone and lacks a portion of them. The sample shows about 47,000 clones, approximately 86% of them seen only once. Study observations and caveats: After infusion, TIL clonotypes partly replaced peripheral T cells and declined over months. This highly selected cohort may not generalize to typical lung cancer patients.

Germline V gene data show CDR1 as LGHNA and CDR2 as YSLEER. Unmatched junction bases numbered 6, after V lost 1 base and J lost 2 bases. CDR3 length equals 17 residues. The sequences come from blood, collected at baseline. This sequence joins TRBV4-3 and TRBJ2-3; 10 bases match TRBD1. This receptor was taken from a person aged 25-79 years with non-small cell lung cancer. CDR3 nucleotide sequence: TGCGCCAGCAGCCAAGGGGACAGGGGATTGGACACAGATACGCAGTATTTT. This encodes CASSQGDRGLDTDTQYF.